One sample yielded the 6 T cell receptor beta chains listed below, sequenced in a study of PD-1 blockade in classical Hodgkin lymphoma. Every patient relapsed after autologous stem cell transplantation, and brentuximab vedotin exposure varied. Starting with thawed PBMCs, CD4+ T cells were purified by magnetic negative selection. Profiled with immunoSEQ multiplex PCR; TCRdb holds only in-frame clones, not every one. The sample lists about 35,000 clones, around nine tenths occurring once. The starting material was CD4+ T cells from blood, obtained at baseline. These receptors all stem from a human donor with classical Hodgkin lymphoma.

This rearrangement joins TRBV5-4 to TRBJ2-7, with 8 nucleotides matching TRBD1. CDR3 length: 15 residues. V lost 4 bases, J lost 5 bases, and 11 bases stayed unmatched. Looked up from germline, CDR1 is SGHNT and CDR2 is YYREEE (reference sequence). The CDR3 DNA reads TGTGCCAGCAGCCGCCGGCCCCAGGGGGCTAACGAGCAGTACTTC. Its protein product is CASSRRPQGANEQYF.

The chain uses TRBV5-1 and TRBJ1-1; D is unclear. Trimming shortened V by 2 bases and J by 6 bases, and 17 bases separated the two germline ends. Germline CDR1 SGHRS, CDR2 YFSETQ. This CDR3 comprises 15 residues. CDR3: CASSFLEGLGSEAFF. In DNA, the CDR3 is TGCGCCAGCAGCTTTCTAGAAGGGCTGGGGTCTGAAGCTTTCTTT.

V gene TRBV5-5 combines with J gene TRBJ2-3; a weak D match, TRBD2 (7 bases). This CDR3 contains 16 residues. V lost 4 bases, J lost 4 bases, and 19 bases lay in between. The V gene's germline CDR1 is SGHKS and CDR2 YYEKEE (reference sequence). The CDR3 protein is CASSPLEWGGADTQYF. CDR3 nucleotides: TGTGCCAGCAGCCCCCTTGAGTGGGGGGGCGCAGATACGCAGTATTTT.

V is TRBV5-4 and J is TRBJ1-4; 11 nucleotides line up with TRBD1. Germline V gene lookup returns CDR1 SGHNT and CDR2 YYREEE (reference sequence). The CDR3 contains 15 residues. Trimming cost V 3 bases and J 7 bases; bases outside gene matches: 5. CDR3: CASSSRTGGFEKLFF. The CDR3 DNA reads as TGTGCCAGCAGCTCGCGGACAGGGGGCTTTGAAAAACTGTTTTTT.

The J gene is TRBJ1-2, the V gene TRBV7-9; 9 bases agree with TRBD1. The CDR3 contains 17 residues. V was pared by 5 bases and J by 6 bases, with 16 bases of the junction left unmatched. Germline CDR1 and CDR2: SEHNR and FQNEAQ (reference sequence). The CDR3 region is CASSPATLGQGNDGYTF. The CDR3 DNA follows: TGTGCCAGCAGCCCCGCCACCCTGGGACAGGGAAATGATGGCTACACCTTC.

The CDR3 loop reads CASRRQSTNNGYTF. In DNA form, the CDR3 reads TGTGCCAGCAGGCGACAGTCAACCAACAATGGCTACACCTTC. The chain has TRBV27 and TRBJ1-2, with a tentative D call TRBD1 (5 bases). Germline CDR1 reads MNHEY; CDR2 reads SMNVEV (reference sequence). Trimming took off 6 bases at V and 6 bases at J, with 17 bases between the two ends. The CDR3 runs 14 residues.